This TCR beta chain was captured by sequencing in a study of T cell repertoires in cytomegalovirus infection. Germline V gene data show CDR1 as DFQATT and CDR2 as SNEGSKA (reference sequence). Trimming left V 6 bases short and J 3 bases short, with 21 bases between. CDR3 length: 16 residues. In the case of this clonotype: The antigen is undetermined.

Each CDR3 protein gets one entry after TCRdb re-called the reads with MiXCR. The sample contains a few hundred thousand distinct CDR3 sequences, about 20% of which appear only once. This receptor was taken from a human donor in good health (CMV status not recorded). Some clones in this sample may be carry-over from other donors' samples. The V and J genes are TRBV20-1 and TRBJ2-1, with D possibly TRBD1 on 8 matching bases. This specimen consisted of cultured PBMCs, obtained from culture after CMV antigen stimulation. In DNA form, the CDR3 reads TGCAGTGCCACAAAAGAACAGGGGGGGGACTACAATGAGCAGTTCTTC. Translated, it gives CSATKEQGGDYNEQFF.